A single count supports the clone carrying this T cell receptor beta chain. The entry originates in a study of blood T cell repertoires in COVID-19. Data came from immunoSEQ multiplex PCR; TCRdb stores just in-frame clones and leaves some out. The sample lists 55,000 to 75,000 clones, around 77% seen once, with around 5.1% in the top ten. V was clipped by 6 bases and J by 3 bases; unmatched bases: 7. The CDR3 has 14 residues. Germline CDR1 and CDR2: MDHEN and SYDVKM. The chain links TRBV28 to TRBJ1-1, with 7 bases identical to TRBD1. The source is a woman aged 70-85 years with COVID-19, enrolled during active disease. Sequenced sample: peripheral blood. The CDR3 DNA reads TGTGCCAGCAGAGAGGGACAGAGATACACTGAAGCTTTCTTT. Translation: CASREGQRYTEAFF.